This T cell receptor (beta chain) was obtained from a study of tumor-infiltrating lymphocytes in primary liver carcinoma. At the level of the study: Productive TCRbeta read yields ran from roughly 3.65 to 7.13 million per sample and were similar between tissues.

Study results and caveats: Roughly 7.5-24% of top clones, and no more, occurred in all five tumor regions.

As regards this clonotype: Its antigen is undetermined. A read error may account for a junction end that differs from germline.

CDR3 size: 12 residues. The germline CDR1 and CDR2 sequences are SGHAT and FQNNGV. RNA and DNA were co-extracted from 20-30 mg of unsorted bulk tissue. Through surgical resection, the patients' primary liver carcinoma was treated. At sampling, these chronic HBV carriers had received no treatment. From around 500 ng of total RNA, TCR beta-specific cDNA was reverse-transcribed using a constant-region primer. Slightly modified ARM-PCR, run as three nested multiplex PCR rounds, produced the TCR beta libraries. Rounds one and two of PCR, each of around 11 cycles, were primed with TRBV1-TRBV30 forward primers and a C-beta reverse primer. TCRdb passed the multiplex PCR reads through MiXCR, listing each CDR3 protein once. The sample records approximately 22,000 distinct CDR3 sequences, approximately 70% being singletons.

The origin of this receptor is a man aged 35 to 55 with primary liver carcinoma and hepatitis B virus infection. This chain connects TRBV11-2 to TRBJ2-3, with D possibly matching TRBD2 (5 bases). The sample comprised liver tumor tissue from sampling region 1. Subset reported: tumor region T1, superior pole. As DNA, the CDR3 is TGTGCCTGCAGCGCTAGCACGGATACACAGTATTTT. This encodes CACSASTDTQYF.